This T cell receptor (beta chain) originates from a study of identical twins. The germline V gene encodes CDR1 SGHRS and CDR2 YFSETQ. The CDR3 covers 14 residues. Trimming shortened V by 4 bases and J by 1 base, and 11 bases separated the two germline ends. TCRdb ran MiXCR on the 5' RACE reads and lists one entry per CDR3 protein. The top ten hold around 12% of the sample, which has 350,000 to 450,000 distinct CDR3 sequences, less than 20% seen once. This clonotype was sampled from a man in his fifties or sixties in good health. The chain links TRBV5-1 to TRBJ1-1; no clear D gene. Sequenced sample: naive T cells sorted from blood. Here the CDR3 reads CASSIPQANTEAFF. Written as DNA, the CDR3 is TGCGCCAGCAGCATACCACAAGCGAACACTGAAGCTTTCTTT.